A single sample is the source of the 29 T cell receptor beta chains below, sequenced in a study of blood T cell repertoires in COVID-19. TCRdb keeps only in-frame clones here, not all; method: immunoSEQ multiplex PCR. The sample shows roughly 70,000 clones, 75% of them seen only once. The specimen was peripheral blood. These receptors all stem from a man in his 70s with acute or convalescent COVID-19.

This CDR3 reads CASSLVGRATGELFF. The CDR3 DNA reads as TGTGCCAGCAGCTTAGTTGGGAGGGCCACCGGGGAGCTGTTTTTT. This sequence joins TRBV7-9 and TRBJ2-2, with 7 bases lining up with TRBD2. CDR3 size: 15 residues. V gave up 1 base and J gave up 4 bases; unmatched junction bases: 3. Germline lookup yields CDR1 SEHNR and CDR2 FQNEAQ (reference sequence).

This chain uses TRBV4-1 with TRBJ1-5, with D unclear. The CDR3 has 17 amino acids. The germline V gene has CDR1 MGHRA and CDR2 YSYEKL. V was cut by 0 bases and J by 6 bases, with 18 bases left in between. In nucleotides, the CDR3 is TGCGCCAGCAGCCAAGATTCGGCAGGACTTGTTAGTCAGCCCCAGCATTTT. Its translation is CASSQDSAGLVSQPQHF.

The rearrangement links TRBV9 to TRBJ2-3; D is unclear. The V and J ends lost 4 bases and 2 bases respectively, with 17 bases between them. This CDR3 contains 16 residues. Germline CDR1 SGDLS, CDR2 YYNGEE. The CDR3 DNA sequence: TGTGCCAGCAGCCCTGCGGTCCACGGAACCACAGATACGCAGTATTTT. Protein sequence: CASSPAVHGTTDTQYF.

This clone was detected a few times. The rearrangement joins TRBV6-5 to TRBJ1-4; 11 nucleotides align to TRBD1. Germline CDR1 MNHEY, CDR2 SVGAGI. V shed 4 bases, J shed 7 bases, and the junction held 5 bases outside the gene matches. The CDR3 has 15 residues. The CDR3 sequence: CASSSYGTGGEKLFF. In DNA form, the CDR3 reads TGTGCCAGCAGTTCATACGGGACAGGGGGTGAAAAACTGTTTTTT.

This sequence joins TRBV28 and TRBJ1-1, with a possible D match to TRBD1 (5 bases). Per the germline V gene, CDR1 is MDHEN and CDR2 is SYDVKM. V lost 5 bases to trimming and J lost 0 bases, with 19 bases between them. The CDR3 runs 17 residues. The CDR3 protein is CASSPTGNPALNTEAFF. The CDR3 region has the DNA TGTGCCAGCAGTCCAACAGGTAACCCGGCCCTGAACACTGAAGCTTTCTTT.

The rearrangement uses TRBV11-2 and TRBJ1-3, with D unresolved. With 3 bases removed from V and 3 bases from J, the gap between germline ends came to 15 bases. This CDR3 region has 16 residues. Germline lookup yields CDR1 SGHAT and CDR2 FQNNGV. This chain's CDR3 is CASSFLDSPVGNTIYF. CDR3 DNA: TGTGCCAGCAGCTTCCTGGACTCTCCCGTTGGAAACACCATATATTTT.

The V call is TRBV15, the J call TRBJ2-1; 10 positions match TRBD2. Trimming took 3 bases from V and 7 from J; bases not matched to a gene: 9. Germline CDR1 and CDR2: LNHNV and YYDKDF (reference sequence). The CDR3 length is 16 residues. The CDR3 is CATSSGGAGGKNEQFF. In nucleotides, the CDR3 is TGTGCCACCAGCAGTGGGGGAGCGGGAGGGAAGAATGAGCAGTTCTTC. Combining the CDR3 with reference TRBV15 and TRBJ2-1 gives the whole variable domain DAMVIQNPRYQVTQFGKPVTLSCSQTLNHNVMYWYQQKSSQAPKLLFHYYDKDFNNEADTPDNFQSRRPNTSFCFLDIRSPGLGDTAMYLCATSSGGAGGKNEQFFGPGTRLTVL.

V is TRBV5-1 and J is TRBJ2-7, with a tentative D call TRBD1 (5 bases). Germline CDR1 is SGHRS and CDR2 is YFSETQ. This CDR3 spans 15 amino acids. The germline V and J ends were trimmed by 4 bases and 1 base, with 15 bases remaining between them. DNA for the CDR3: TGCGCCAGCAGCCCAAAGGGGCGGAGTTCCTACGAGCAGTACTTC. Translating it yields CASSPKGRSSYEQYF.

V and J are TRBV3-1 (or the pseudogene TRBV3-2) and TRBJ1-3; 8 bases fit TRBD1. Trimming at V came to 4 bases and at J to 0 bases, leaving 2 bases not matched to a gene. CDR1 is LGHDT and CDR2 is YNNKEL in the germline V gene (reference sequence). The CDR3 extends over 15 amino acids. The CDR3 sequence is CASSLGTGSGNTIYF. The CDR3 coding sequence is TGTGCCAGCAGCCTTGGGACAGGCTCTGGAAACACCATATATTTT.

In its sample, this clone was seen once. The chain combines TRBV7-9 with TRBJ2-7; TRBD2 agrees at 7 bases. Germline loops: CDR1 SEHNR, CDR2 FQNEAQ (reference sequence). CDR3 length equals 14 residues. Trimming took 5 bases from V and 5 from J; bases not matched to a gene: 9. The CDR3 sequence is CASSMREITHEQYF. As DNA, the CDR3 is TGTGCCAGCAGCATGCGGGAGATCACCCACGAGCAGTACTTC.

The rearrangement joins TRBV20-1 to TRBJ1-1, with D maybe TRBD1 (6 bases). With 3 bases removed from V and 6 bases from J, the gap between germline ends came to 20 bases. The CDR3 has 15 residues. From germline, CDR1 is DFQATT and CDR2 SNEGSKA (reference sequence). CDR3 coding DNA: TGCAGTGCTAGTATTCCGGGACACCAAAGAGCTGAAGCTTTCTTT. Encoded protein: CSASIPGHQRAEAFF.

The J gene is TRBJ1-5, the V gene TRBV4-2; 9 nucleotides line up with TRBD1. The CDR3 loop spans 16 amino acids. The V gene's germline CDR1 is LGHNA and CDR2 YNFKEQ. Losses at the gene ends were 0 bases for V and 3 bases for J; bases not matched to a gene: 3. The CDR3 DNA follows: TGTGCCAGCAGCCAAGATTACAGGGGGCTCAATCAGCCCCAGCATTTT. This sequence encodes CASSQDYRGLNQPQHF.

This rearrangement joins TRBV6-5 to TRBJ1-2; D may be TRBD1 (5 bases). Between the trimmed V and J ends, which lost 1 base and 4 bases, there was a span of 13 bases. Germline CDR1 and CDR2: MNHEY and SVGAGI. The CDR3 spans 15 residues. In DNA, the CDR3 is TGTGCCAGCAGTTACTTCCGAGTGGGGGGCTATGGCTACACCTTC. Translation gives CASSYFRVGGYGYTF.

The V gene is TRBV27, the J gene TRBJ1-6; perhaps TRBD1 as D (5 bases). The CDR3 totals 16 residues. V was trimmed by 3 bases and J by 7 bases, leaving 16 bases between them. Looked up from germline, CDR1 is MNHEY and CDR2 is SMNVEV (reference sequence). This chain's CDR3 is CASSFLGAYNNSPLHF. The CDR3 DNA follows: TGTGCCAGCAGTTTTCTTGGGGCCTATAACAATTCACCCCTCCACTTT.

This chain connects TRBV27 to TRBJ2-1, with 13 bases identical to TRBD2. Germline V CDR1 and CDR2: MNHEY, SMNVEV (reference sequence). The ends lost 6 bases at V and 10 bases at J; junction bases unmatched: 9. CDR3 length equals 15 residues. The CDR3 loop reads CASRLAGGPLREQFF. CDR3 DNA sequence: TGTGCCAGCAGACTAGCGGGAGGGCCCTTGAGGGAGCAGTTCTTC.

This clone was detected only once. The CDR3 spells CASSQGSGGPETQYF. The CDR3 DNA reads as TGTGCCAGCAGCCAAGGATCGGGAGGGCCGGAGACCCAGTACTTC. V gene TRBV4-2 combines with J gene TRBJ2-5, with 8 bases identical to TRBD2. Losses at the gene ends were 1 base for V and 5 bases for J; bases not matched to a gene: 6. Per germline, CDR1 LGHNA and CDR2 YNFKEQ. This CDR3 region has 15 residues.

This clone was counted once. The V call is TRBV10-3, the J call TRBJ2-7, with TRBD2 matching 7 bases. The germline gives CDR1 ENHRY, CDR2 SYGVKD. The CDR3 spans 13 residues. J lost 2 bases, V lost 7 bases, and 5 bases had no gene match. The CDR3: CAITSGLAYEQYF. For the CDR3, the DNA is TGTGCCATCACTAGCGGCCTCGCCTACGAGCAGTACTTC.

The CDR3 region is CASSLDRGTEAFF. DNA for the CDR3: TGTGCCAGCAGCTTAGATCGAGGGACTGAAGCTTTCTTT. The chain couples TRBV11-2 to TRBJ1-1, with no clear D. The CDR3 totals 13 residues. Trimming left V 0 bases short and J 5 bases short, with 7 bases between. In germline, CDR1 is SGHAT, CDR2 FQNNGV.

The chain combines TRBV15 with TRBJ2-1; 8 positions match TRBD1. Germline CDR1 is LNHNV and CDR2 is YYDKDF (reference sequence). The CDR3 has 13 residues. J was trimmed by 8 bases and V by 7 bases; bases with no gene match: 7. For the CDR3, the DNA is TGTGCCACCACCTCAGGGGGCAGGGATGAGCAGTTCTTC. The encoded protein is CATTSGGRDEQFF. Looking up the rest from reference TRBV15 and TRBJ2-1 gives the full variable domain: DAMVIQNPRYQVTQFGKPVTLSCSQTLNHNVMYWYQQKSSQAPKLLFHYYDKDFNNEADTPDNFQSRRPNTSFCFLDIRSPGLGDTAMYLCATTSGGRDEQFFGPGTRLTVL.

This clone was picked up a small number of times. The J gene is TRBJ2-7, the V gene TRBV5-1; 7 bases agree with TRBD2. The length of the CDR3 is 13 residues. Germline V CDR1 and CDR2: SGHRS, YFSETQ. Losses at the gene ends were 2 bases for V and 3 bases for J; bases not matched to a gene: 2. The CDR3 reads CASSLAGNYEQYF. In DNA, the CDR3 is TGCGCCAGCAGCTTAGCGGGAAACTACGAGCAGTACTTC.

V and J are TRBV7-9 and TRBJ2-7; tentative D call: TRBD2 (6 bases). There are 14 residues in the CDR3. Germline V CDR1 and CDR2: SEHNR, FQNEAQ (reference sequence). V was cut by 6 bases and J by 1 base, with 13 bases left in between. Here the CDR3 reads CASRRDFDSYEQYF. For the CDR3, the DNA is TGTGCCAGCAGACGGGACTTCGATTCCTACGAGCAGTACTTC.

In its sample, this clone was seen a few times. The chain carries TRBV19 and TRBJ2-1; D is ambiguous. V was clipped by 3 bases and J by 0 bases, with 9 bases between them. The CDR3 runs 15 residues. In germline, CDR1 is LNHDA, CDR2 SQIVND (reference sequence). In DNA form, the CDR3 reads TGTGCCAGTAGTATTTCTACGAGCTCCTACAATGAGCAGTTCTTC. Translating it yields CASSISTSSYNEQFF.

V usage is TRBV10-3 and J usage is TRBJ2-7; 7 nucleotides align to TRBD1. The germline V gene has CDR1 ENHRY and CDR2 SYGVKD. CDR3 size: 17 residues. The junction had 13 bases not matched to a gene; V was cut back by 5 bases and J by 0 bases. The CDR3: CAISKSPAGQDSYEQYF. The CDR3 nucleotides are TGTGCCATCAGTAAAAGCCCAGCTGGACAGGACTCCTACGAGCAGTACTTC.

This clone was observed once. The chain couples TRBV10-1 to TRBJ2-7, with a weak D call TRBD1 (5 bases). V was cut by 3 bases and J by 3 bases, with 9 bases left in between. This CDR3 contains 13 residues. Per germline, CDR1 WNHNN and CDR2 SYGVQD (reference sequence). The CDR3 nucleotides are TGCGCCAGCAGTGACCTAGACAGCTACGAGCAGTACTTC. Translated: CASSDLDSYEQYF.

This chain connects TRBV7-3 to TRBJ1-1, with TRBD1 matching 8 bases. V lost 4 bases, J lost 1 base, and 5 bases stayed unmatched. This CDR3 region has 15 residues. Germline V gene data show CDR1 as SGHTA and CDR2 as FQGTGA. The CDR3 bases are TGTGCCAGCAGCTCAGGGGGCGGGTCGAACACTGAAGCTTTCTTT. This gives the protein CASSSGGGSNTEAFF.

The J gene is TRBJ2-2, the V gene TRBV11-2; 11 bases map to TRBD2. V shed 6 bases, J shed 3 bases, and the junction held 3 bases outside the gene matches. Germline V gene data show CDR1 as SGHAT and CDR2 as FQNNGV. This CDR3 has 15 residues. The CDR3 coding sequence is TGTGCCAGCAGACAGGGACTAGCGGACACCGGGGAGCTGTTTTTT. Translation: CASRQGLADTGELFF.

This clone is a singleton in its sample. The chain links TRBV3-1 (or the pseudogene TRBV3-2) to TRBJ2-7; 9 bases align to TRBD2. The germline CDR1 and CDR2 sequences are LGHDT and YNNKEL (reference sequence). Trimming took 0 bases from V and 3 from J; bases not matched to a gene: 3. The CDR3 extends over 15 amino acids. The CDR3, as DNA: TGTGCCAGCAGCCAAGAGCTAGCGGGGTTCTACGAGCAGTACTTC. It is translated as CASSQELAGFYEQYF.

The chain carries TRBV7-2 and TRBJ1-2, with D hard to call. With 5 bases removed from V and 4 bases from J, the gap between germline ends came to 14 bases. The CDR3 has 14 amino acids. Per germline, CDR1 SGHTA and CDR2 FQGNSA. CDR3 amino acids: CASSITPSGYGYTF. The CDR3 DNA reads TGTGCCAGCAGCATTACACCGTCGGGCTATGGCTACACCTTC.

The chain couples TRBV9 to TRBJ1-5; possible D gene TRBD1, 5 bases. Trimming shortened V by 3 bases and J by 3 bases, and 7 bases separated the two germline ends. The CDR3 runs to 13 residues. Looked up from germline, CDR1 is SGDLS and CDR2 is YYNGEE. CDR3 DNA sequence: TGTGCCAGCAGCGGGGACTTCAATCAGCCCCAGCATTTT. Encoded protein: CASSGDFNQPQHF.